These 10 T cell receptor beta chains came from one sample sequenced in a study of blood T cell repertoires in COVID-19. Here immunoSEQ multiplex PCR was the method, and the copy in TCRdb shows in-frame clones only, minus some. This repertoire shows about 190,000 clones, approximately 84% found once; its top ten account for roughly 3.2%. Sequencing input: PBMCs or T cells enriched from blood (not recorded which). These receptors originate from a woman aged 30 to 39 who had recovered from COVID-19.

The chain combines TRBV19 with TRBJ1-5, with 7 bases that match TRBD1. Trimming at V came to 4 bases and at J to 3 bases, leaving 6 bases not matched to a gene. This CDR3 is 15 amino acids long. Germline V gene sequence: CDR1 LNHDA, CDR2 SQIVND (reference sequence). CDR3: CASSTQTGINQPQHF. The CDR3 nucleotides read TGTGCCAGTAGTACCCAGACAGGGATCAATCAGCCCCAGCATTTT.

The V and J genes are TRBV27 and TRBJ2-2, with 7 bases that match TRBD2. CDR3 length equals 18 residues. The V gene's germline CDR1 is MNHEY and CDR2 SMNVEV (reference sequence). V lost 7 bases, J lost 5 bases, and 19 bases stayed unmatched. In nucleotides, the CDR3 is TGTGCCAGCAACTCCAGACGCGGGGAGGGCCTTGGAACCGGGGAGCTGTTTTTT. This codes for CASNSRRGEGLGTGELFF.

Only a few counts were recorded for this clone. Mismatch with germline at one junction end may stem from a read error. V is TRBV29-1 and J is TRBJ1-1; 7 bases align to TRBD1. This CDR3 comprises 14 residues. Germline CDR1 SQVTM, CDR2 ANQGSEA. The CDR3 sequence: CSAEATTGRTEAFF. The CDR3 nucleotides read TGCAGCGCTGAAGCTACGACAGGGCGCACTGAAGCTTTCTTT.

The chain joins TRBV7-3 to TRBJ2-3, with D uncertain. V was shortened by 5 bases and J by 1 base, with 10 bases between the two germline ends. This CDR3 region has 14 residues. CDR1 is SGHTA and CDR2 is FQGTGA in the germline V gene. The CDR3 bases are TGTGCCAGCAGCCACCCGGGTCGCACAGATACGCAGTATTTT. Protein sequence: CASSHPGRTDTQYF.

This chain joins TRBV7-8 and TRBJ1-6; 7 bases are shared with TRBD1. CDR1 SGHVS and CDR2 FQNEAQ come from the germline V gene. The CDR3 is 17 amino acids. V lost 2 bases, J lost 8 bases, and 12 bases stayed unmatched. The CDR3 is CASSLRSVDRADSPLHF. In nucleotides, the CDR3 is TGTGCCAGCAGCTTAAGGTCGGTTGACAGGGCGGATTCACCCCTCCACTTT.

The chain carries TRBV11-2 and TRBJ1-3; D unclear. Deletions cut 1 base from V and 0 bases from J, with 7 bases between. This CDR3 contains 15 residues. Germline lookup yields CDR1 SGHAT and CDR2 FQNNGV. CDR3 sequence: CASSLVASSGNTIYF. CDR3 sequence (DNA): TGTGCCAGCAGCTTAGTAGCGAGCTCTGGAAACACCATATATTTT.

This chain links TRBV11-3 with TRBJ1-2, with 9 bases that match TRBD1. The CDR3 runs 15 residues. Losses at the gene ends were 3 bases for V and 2 bases for J; bases not matched to a gene: 4. Germline CDR1 is SGHNT and CDR2 is YENEEA. CDR3 region: CASSFGQGSNYGYTF. The CDR3 coding sequence is TGTGCCAGCAGCTTTGGACAGGGGAGCAACTATGGCTACACCTTC.

V and J are TRBV19 and TRBJ1-2, with D possibly matching TRBD1 (5 bases). Germline V gene data show CDR1 as LNHDA and CDR2 as SQIVND (reference sequence). V lost 4 bases to trimming and J lost 4 bases, with 16 bases between them. This CDR3 contains 15 residues. This CDR3 is CASSTLAGRSYGYTF. CDR3 nucleotides: TGTGCCAGTAGTACCCTCGCAGGGCGAAGCTATGGCTACACCTTC.

Only a few counts were recorded for this clone. The chain has TRBV2 and TRBJ2-7; D remains unclear. Germline values: CDR1 SNHLY, CDR2 FYNNEI. Trimming pared 7 bases from V and 2 bases from J, leaving 12 bases between. The CDR3 has 13 amino acids. The CDR3 here is CASNAVPTYEQYV. Here the CDR3 DNA reads TGTGCCAGCAACGCGGTACCTACCTACGAGCAGTACGTC.

The V gene is TRBV9, the J gene TRBJ2-5; a possible D gene is TRBD2 (7 bases). This CDR3 has 16 residues. CDR1 and CDR2 from the germline V gene are SGDLS and YYNGEE. V gave up 4 bases and J gave up 3 bases, with 19 bases separating them. The CDR3 DNA reads TGTGCCAGCAGCCCCCTGAGGGGGGGAACAGAAGAGACCCAGTACTTC. Amino acids: CASSPLRGGTEETQYF.